This entry is about one T cell receptor beta chain. This clonotype has more than one count but fewer than ten. Its target antigen remains unknown. Per-base qualities were not stored, and no clone one base away is much larger. These data are taken from a study of response to subunit inactivated influenza vaccine (dated by TCRdb to the late 2010s). A note on the overall study: Deep quantitative profiling of the T cell receptor repertoire was used in the study to follow responses to a trivalent subunit inactivated influenza vaccine. The paper's findings and limits, for the study overall: According to the authors, only a limited number of new T cells may be recruited by each seasonal influenza vaccination.

The germline V gene (reference sequence) gives CDR1 as SGHNT and CDR2 as YYREEE. For this chain, trimming is 3 bases at the V end and 3 bases at the J end, and the number of junction bases without a gene match is 7. The CDR3 numbers 15 residues from cysteine through phenylalanine. The kept DNA is CDR3 alone, 45 bases in frame from the first base. Receptor amplification or capture employed RT-PCR. Data came from an Illumina HiSeq 2500. TCRdb's own reprocessing of the public reads used fastp at Q25 and MiXCR and kept productive beta chains. Rows are combined by CDR3 protein, so each entry shows the most common genes and DNA. The sample table lists around 490,000 distinct CDR3 sequences, around 8% of them with a count of one. The ten largest make up 10% to 15% of the sample.

The sequence joins TRBV5-4 to TRBJ2-5; the junction holds 8 bases that match TRBD2. The TCR sequence derives from a man in his fifties or sixties who received an inactivated influenza vaccine. Donor details come from another sample of the same person, matched by shared clones. The sample was PBMCs from blood, taken 23 months after vaccination. The DNA reads as follows: TGTGCCAGCAGCTCATTCAGCGGGGGAAAAGAGACCCAGTACTTC. It translates as CASSSFSGGKETQYF. The reference TRBV5-4 and TRBJ2-5 proteins fill in what lies around the CDR3, so the full variable domain reads ETGVTQSPTHLIKTRGQQVTLRCSSQSGHNTVSWYQQALGQGPQFIFQYYREEENGRGNFPPRFSGLQFPNYSSELNVNALELDDSALYLCASSSFSGGKETQYFGPGTRLLVL.